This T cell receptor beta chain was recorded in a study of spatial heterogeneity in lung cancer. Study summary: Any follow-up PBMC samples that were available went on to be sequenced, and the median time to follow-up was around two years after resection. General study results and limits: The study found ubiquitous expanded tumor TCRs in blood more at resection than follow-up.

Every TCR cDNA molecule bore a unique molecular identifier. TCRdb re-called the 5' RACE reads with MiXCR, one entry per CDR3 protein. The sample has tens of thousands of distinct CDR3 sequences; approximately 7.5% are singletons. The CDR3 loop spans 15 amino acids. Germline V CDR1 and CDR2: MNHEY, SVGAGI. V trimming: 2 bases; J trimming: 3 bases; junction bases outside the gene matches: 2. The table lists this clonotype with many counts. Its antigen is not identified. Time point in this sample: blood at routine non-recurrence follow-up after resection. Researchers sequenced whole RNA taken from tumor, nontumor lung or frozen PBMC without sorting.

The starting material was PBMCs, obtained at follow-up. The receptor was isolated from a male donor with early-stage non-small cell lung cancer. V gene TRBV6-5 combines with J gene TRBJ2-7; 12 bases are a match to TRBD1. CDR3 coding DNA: TGTGCCAGCAGTTACCGGGACAGGGGGCTCTACGAGCAGTACTTC. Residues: CASSYRDRGLYEQYF.